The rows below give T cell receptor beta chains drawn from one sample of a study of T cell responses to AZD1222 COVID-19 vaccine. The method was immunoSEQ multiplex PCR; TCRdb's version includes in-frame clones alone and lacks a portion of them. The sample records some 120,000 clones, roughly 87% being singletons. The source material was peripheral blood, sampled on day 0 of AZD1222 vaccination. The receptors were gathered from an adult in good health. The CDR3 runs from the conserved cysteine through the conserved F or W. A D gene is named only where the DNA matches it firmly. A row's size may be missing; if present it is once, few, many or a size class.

CDR3aa: CASSLAGTQYF; CDR3nt: TGTGCCAGCAGCCTAGCTGGGACCCAGTACTTC; v_gene: TRBV5-4; d_gene: .; abundance: once; j_gene: TRBJ2-5
CDR3aa: CASSLGVRGTQYF; CDR3nt: TGTGCCAGCAGCTTAGGGGTTCGGGGTACGCAGTATTTT; v_gene: TRBV7-2; d_gene: .; abundance: .; j_gene: TRBJ2-3
CDR3aa: CASSSEGQSNQPQHF; CDR3nt: TGTGCCAGCAGCTCGGAGGGGCAGAGCAATCAGCCCCAGCATTTT; v_gene: TRBV7-9; d_gene: .; abundance: .; j_gene: TRBJ1-5
CDR3aa: CAWRPLLGQSGEAFF; CDR3nt: TGTGCCTGGAGACCACTACTGGGACAGTCGGGTGAAGCTTTCTTT; v_gene: TRBV30; d_gene: TRBD1; abundance: .; j_gene: TRBJ1-1
CDR3aa: CASSHLETGWEQYF; CDR3nt: TGTGCCAGCAGCCACCTTGAGACAGGGTGGGAGCAGTACTTC; v_gene: TRBV7-8; d_gene: TRBD1; abundance: .; j_gene: TRBJ2-7
CDR3aa: CASSRNTGARGTGELFF; CDR3nt: TGTGCCAGCAGCCGAAACACAGGGGCCCGCGGCACCGGGGAGCTGTTTTTT; v_gene: TRBV28; d_gene: TRBD1; abundance: .; j_gene: TRBJ2-2
CDR3aa: CASRRTGYNSPLHF; CDR3nt: TGTGCCAGCAGACGGACGGGTTATAATTCACCCCTCCACTTT; v_gene: TRBV11-2; d_gene: .; abundance: .; j_gene: TRBJ1-6
CDR3aa: CASSVSGDPDTQYF; CDR3nt: TGTGCCAGCTCGGTAAGCGGGGACCCAGATACGCAGTATTTT; v_gene: TRBV6-5; d_gene: TRBD2; abundance: once; j_gene: TRBJ2-3
CDR3aa: CASSQVPGTGGTNEKLFF; CDR3nt: TGCGCCAGCAGCCAAGTCCCCGGGACAGGGGGAACTAATGAAAAACTGTTTTTT; v_gene: TRBV4-3; d_gene: TRBD1; abundance: few; j_gene: TRBJ1-4
CDR3aa: CASSLAAVGVYEQYF; CDR3nt: TGTGCCAGCAGCTTAGCAGCCGTTGGAGTCTACGAGCAGTACTTC; v_gene: TRBV7-9; d_gene: .; abundance: .; j_gene: TRBJ2-7
CDR3aa: CASSQDPGAQVTGELFF; CDR3nt: TGTGCCAGCAGCCAAGATCCAGGGGCGCAGGTCACCGGGGAGCTGTTTTTT; v_gene: TRBV4-2; d_gene: .; abundance: .; j_gene: TRBJ2-2
CDR3aa: CASSQVSGAGQPQHF; CDR3nt: TGTGCCAGCAGCCAAGTCTCAGGCGCCGGGCAGCCCCAGCATTTT; v_gene: TRBV3-1/TRBV3-2; d_gene: .; abundance: .; j_gene: TRBJ1-5
CDR3aa: CSVEKDGYGYTF; CDR3nt: TGCAGCGTTGAAAAGGACGGTTATGGCTACACCTTC; v_gene: TRBV29-1; d_gene: .; abundance: .; j_gene: TRBJ1-2
CDR3aa: CASSPRASGGGTQYF; CDR3nt: TGTGCCAGCAGCCCCCGGGCTTCGGGTGGTGGTACGCAGTATTTT; v_gene: TRBV3-1/TRBV3-2; d_gene: .; abundance: .; j_gene: TRBJ2-3
CDR3aa: CASSLWQGSGYTF; CDR3nt: TGTGCCAGCAGCTTATGGCAGGGGTCTGGCTACACCTTC; v_gene: TRBV7-3; d_gene: .; abundance: few; j_gene: TRBJ1-2
CDR3aa: CASSQGNGLAGIYTDTQYF; CDR3nt: TGTGCCAGCAGCCAAGGTAATGGGCTAGCGGGGATCTACACAGATACGCAGTATTTT; v_gene: TRBV3-1/TRBV3-2; d_gene: TRBD2; abundance: .; j_gene: TRBJ2-3
CDR3aa: CASSRPRTASYEQYF; CDR3nt: TGTGCCAGCAGCCGCCCAAGGACGGCCTCCTACGAGCAGTACTTC; v_gene: TRBV28; d_gene: .; abundance: .; j_gene: TRBJ2-7
CDR3aa: CAWSTVPQQKKAFF; CDR3nt: TGTGCCTGGAGCACAGTGCCCCAGCAAAAAAAAGCTTTCTTT; v_gene: TRBV30; d_gene: .; abundance: few; j_gene: TRBJ1-1
CDR3aa: CASSFYGSSYEQYF; CDR3nt: TGTGCCAGCAGCTTCTACGGGAGCTCCTACGAGCAGTACTTC; v_gene: TRBV7-9; d_gene: .; abundance: once; j_gene: TRBJ2-7
CDR3aa: CALGGRRRGEQFF; CDR3nt: TGTGCCCTCGGTGGGCGGAGAAGGGGTGAGCAGTTCTTC; v_gene: TRBV12-3/TRBV12-4; d_gene: .; abundance: once; j_gene: TRBJ2-1
CDR3aa: CASMHLLTSGGKSTETQYF; CDR3nt: TGTGCCAGCATGCACCTACTTACTAGCGGGGGAAAGAGCACGGAGACCCAGTACTTC; v_gene: TRBV3-1/TRBV3-2; d_gene: TRBD2; abundance: .; j_gene: TRBJ2-5
CDR3aa: CASSEKGSYSGNTIYF; CDR3nt: TGTGCCAGCAGTGAAAAGGGGTCCTACTCTGGAAACACCATATATTTT; v_gene: TRBV6-1; d_gene: .; abundance: .; j_gene: TRBJ1-3
CDR3aa: CASSQGLADTYEQYF; CDR3nt: TGTGCCAGCTCACAAGGACTAGCGGATACCTACGAGCAGTACTTC; v_gene: TRBV18; d_gene: TRBD2; abundance: few; j_gene: TRBJ2-7
CDR3aa: CASSKVLVRVGSYNEQFF; CDR3nt: TGTGCCAGCAGCAAAGTACTCGTTAGAGTAGGCTCCTACAATGAGCAGTTCTTC; v_gene: TRBV21-1; d_gene: .; abundance: .; j_gene: TRBJ2-1
CDR3aa: CASSLALQAVRSSYEQYF; CDR3nt: TGTGCCAGCAGCTTAGCGCTTCAGGCTGTCAGGAGCTCCTACGAGCAGTACTTC; v_gene: TRBV7-2; d_gene: .; abundance: .; j_gene: TRBJ2-7
CDR3aa: CASSLDRGSGELFF; CDR3nt: TGCGCCAGCAGCTTGGACAGGGGATCCGGGGAGCTGTTTTTT; v_gene: TRBV5-1; d_gene: TRBD1; abundance: .; j_gene: TRBJ2-2
CDR3aa: CASSPPAAGGREKLFF; CDR3nt: TGTGCCAGCTCACCACCGGCGGCAGGGGGCAGGGAAAAACTGTTTTTT; v_gene: TRBV18; d_gene: TRBD1; abundance: .; j_gene: TRBJ1-4
CDR3aa: CAWSRGNYGYTF; CDR3nt: TGTGCCTGGTCTCGGGGGAACTATGGCTACACCTTC; v_gene: TRBV30; d_gene: .; abundance: .; j_gene: TRBJ1-2
CDR3aa: CASSLGGPNTEAFF; CDR3nt: TGTGCCAGCAGCTTGGGCGGCCCGAACACTGAAGCTTTCTTT; v_gene: TRBV7-3; d_gene: .; abundance: .; j_gene: TRBJ1-1
CDR3aa: CASSLSGGYGYTF; CDR3nt: TGTGCCAGCAGTTTATCCGGCGGCTATGGCTACACCTTC; v_gene: TRBV28; d_gene: .; abundance: .; j_gene: TRBJ1-2
CDR3aa: CASSLTAPGGTTGELFF; CDR3nt: TGTGCCAGCAGCTTAACCGCGCCGGGGGGTACCACCGGGGAGCTGTTTTTT; v_gene: TRBV7-3; d_gene: TRBD2; abundance: .; j_gene: TRBJ2-2
CDR3aa: CASSPTGSPLHF; CDR3nt: TGTGCCAGCAGCCCAACGGGTTCACCCCTCCACTTT; v_gene: TRBV4-2; d_gene: .; abundance: medium-sized; j_gene: TRBJ1-6
CDR3aa: CASSWGGRNTEAFF; CDR3nt: TGTGCCAGCAGTTGGGGAGGGAGAAACACTGAAGCTTTCTTT; v_gene: TRBV28; d_gene: .; abundance: .; j_gene: TRBJ1-1
CDR3aa: CASSPFGGDAEAFF; CDR3nt: TGTGCCAGCAGCCCATTTGGAGGGGACGCTGAAGCTTTCTTT; v_gene: TRBV7-9; d_gene: .; abundance: .; j_gene: TRBJ1-1
CDR3aa: CASSGQLNYGYTF; CDR3nt: TGTGCCAGCAGTGGGCAGCTTAACTATGGCTACACCTTC; v_gene: TRBV27; d_gene: .; abundance: .; j_gene: TRBJ1-2
CDR3aa: CASSWDWSSYEQYF; CDR3nt: TGTGCCAGCAGCTGGGACTGGAGCTCCTACGAGCAGTACTTC; v_gene: TRBV5-4; d_gene: .; abundance: .; j_gene: TRBJ2-7
CDR3aa: CASSYADSPYEQYF; CDR3nt: TGTGCCAGCAGTTACGCGGACAGTCCCTACGAGCAGTACTTC; v_gene: TRBV6-5; d_gene: .; abundance: .; j_gene: TRBJ2-7
CDR3aa: CAWREQGPGYGYTF; CDR3nt: TGTGCCTGGAGGGAACAGGGCCCGGGCTATGGCTACACCTTC; v_gene: TRBV30; d_gene: .; abundance: .; j_gene: TRBJ1-2
CDR3aa: CASSPGQSSNYGYTF; CDR3nt: TGTGCCAGCAGCCCCGGACAGTCGTCTAACTATGGCTACACCTTC; v_gene: TRBV7-2; d_gene: .; abundance: few; j_gene: TRBJ1-2
CDR3aa: CASSPIGARGVNQPQHF; CDR3nt: TGTGCCAGTAGCCCTATAGGGGCCAGGGGGGTAAATCAGCCCCAGCATTTT; v_gene: TRBV19; d_gene: TRBD1; abundance: few; j_gene: TRBJ1-5
CDR3aa: CASTWSTSGVLSQFF; CDR3nt: TGTGCCAGCACCTGGAGTACTAGCGGGGTCCTATCCCAGTTCTTC; v_gene: TRBV2; d_gene: TRBD2; abundance: once; j_gene: TRBJ2-1
CDR3aa: CASSPRTGRIEF; CDR3nt: TGTGCCAGCAGTCCCAGGACAGGGAGGATAGAATTC; v_gene: TRBV6-5; d_gene: TRBD1; abundance: few; j_gene: TRBJ2-7
CDR3aa: CASSLALAGTDTQYF; CDR3nt: TGTGCCAGCAGCTTAGCACTAGCGGGCACAGATACGCAGTATTTT; v_gene: TRBV11-2; d_gene: TRBD2; abundance: .; j_gene: TRBJ2-3
CDR3aa: CASSHEAGGTDTQYF; CDR3nt: TGTGCCAGCAGTCACGAGGCAGGGGGGACGGATACGCAGTATTTT; v_gene: TRBV6-7; d_gene: .; abundance: .; j_gene: TRBJ2-3
CDR3aa: CASSLRTGGVAGELFF; CDR3nt: TGTGCCAGCAGCTTACGGACAGGGGGTGTTGCCGGGGAGCTGTTTTTT; v_gene: TRBV7-9; d_gene: TRBD1; abundance: few; j_gene: TRBJ2-2
CDR3aa: CAWGGEQPQHF; CDR3nt: TGTGCCTGGGGCGGTGAACAGCCCCAGCATTTT; v_gene: TRBV30; d_gene: .; abundance: .; j_gene: TRBJ1-5
CDR3aa: CASSVLGSSYNSPLHF; CDR3nt: TGTGCCAGCAGCGTATTAGGAAGCTCCTATAATTCACCCCTCCACTTT; v_gene: TRBV9; d_gene: .; abundance: few; j_gene: TRBJ1-6
CDR3aa: CASSSGQGASNTGELFF; CDR3nt: TGTGCCAGCAGTTCCGGACAGGGGGCCTCGAACACCGGGGAGCTGTTTTTT; v_gene: TRBV6-2/TRBV6-3; d_gene: TRBD1; abundance: .; j_gene: TRBJ2-2
CDR3aa: CASSSTQGGYTF; CDR3nt: TGTGCCAGCAGCTCAACTCAGGGTGGCTACACCTTC; v_gene: TRBV5-4; d_gene: .; abundance: .; j_gene: TRBJ1-2
CDR3aa: CASSPAGVLIYEQYF; CDR3nt: TGTGCCAGCAGCCCTGCGGGGGTGCTCATCTACGAGCAGTACTTC; v_gene: TRBV5-5; d_gene: TRBD2; abundance: few; j_gene: TRBJ2-7
CDR3aa: CASSPREGNTEAFF; CDR3nt: TGTGCCAGCTCACCACGGGAGGGGAACACTGAAGCTTTCTTT; v_gene: TRBV18; d_gene: .; abundance: .; j_gene: TRBJ1-1
CDR3aa: CASSREGRNSPLHF; CDR3nt: TGTGCCAGCAGTCGAGAGGGACGAAATTCACCCCTCCACTTT; v_gene: TRBV6-5; d_gene: .; abundance: .; j_gene: TRBJ1-6
CDR3aa: CAWNPPGQGDEQFF; CDR3nt: TGTGCCTGGAACCCCCCAGGACAGGGCGATGAGCAGTTCTTC; v_gene: TRBV30; d_gene: TRBD1; abundance: .; j_gene: TRBJ2-1
CDR3aa: CASSPLTGGPGNEQFF; CDR3nt: TGTGCCAGCAGTCCCCTTACGGGGGGGCCGGGGAATGAGCAGTTCTTC; v_gene: TRBV3-1/TRBV3-2; d_gene: TRBD2; abundance: once; j_gene: TRBJ2-1
CDR3aa: CASSSISSYNEQFF; CDR3nt: TGTGCCAGCAGCTCCATCAGCTCCTACAATGAGCAGTTCTTC; v_gene: TRBV11-2; d_gene: .; abundance: .; j_gene: TRBJ2-1